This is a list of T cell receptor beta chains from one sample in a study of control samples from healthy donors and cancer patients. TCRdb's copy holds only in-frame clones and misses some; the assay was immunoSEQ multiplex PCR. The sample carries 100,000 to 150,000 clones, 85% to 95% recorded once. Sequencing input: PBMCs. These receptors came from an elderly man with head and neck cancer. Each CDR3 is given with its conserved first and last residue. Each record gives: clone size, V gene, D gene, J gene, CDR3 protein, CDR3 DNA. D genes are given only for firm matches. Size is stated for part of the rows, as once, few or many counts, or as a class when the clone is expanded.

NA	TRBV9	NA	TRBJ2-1	CASSVGLDFHYNEQFF	TGTGCCAGCAGCGTAGGTCTCGATTTCCACTACAATGAGCAGTTCTTC
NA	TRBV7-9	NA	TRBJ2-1	CASSAKPGLSYNEQFF	TGTGCCAGCAGCGCTAAGCCGGGACTTTCCTACAATGAGCAGTTCTTC
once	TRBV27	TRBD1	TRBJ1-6	CASSLENIGQGNSPLHF	TGTGCCAGCAGTTTAGAGAACATAGGACAGGGCAATTCACCCCTCCACTTT
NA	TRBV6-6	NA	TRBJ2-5	CASSYAIETQYF	TGTGCCAGCAGTTACGCAATAGAGACCCAGTACTTC
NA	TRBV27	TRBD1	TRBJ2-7	CASSSRDRVPYEQYF	TGTGCCAGCAGTTCCCGGGACAGAGTTCCCTACGAGCAGTACTTC
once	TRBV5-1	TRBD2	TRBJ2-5	CASSPGLAAEQETQYF	TGCGCCAGCAGCCCCGGACTAGCGGCGGAACAAGAGACCCAGTACTTC
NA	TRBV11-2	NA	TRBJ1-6	CASSPTGISSYNSPLHF	TGTGCCAGCAGCCCAACAGGGATTAGCTCCTATAATTCACCCCTCCACTTT
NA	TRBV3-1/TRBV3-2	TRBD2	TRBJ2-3	CASSQEISGKRTDTQYF	TGTGCCAGCAGCCAAGAAATTAGCGGGAAACGCACAGATACGCAGTATTTT
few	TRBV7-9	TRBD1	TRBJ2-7	CASSLGRGPLYEQYF	TGTGCCAGCAGCTTGGGCAGGGGGCCGCTATACGAGCAGTACTTC
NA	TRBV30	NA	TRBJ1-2	CAWSMGPVGYGYTF	TGTGCCTGGAGTATGGGTCCGGTCGGATATGGCTACACCTTC
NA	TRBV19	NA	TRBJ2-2	CASRLRDRRPGELFF	TGTGCCAGTAGACTGCGGGACAGACGCCCCGGGGAGCTGTTTTTT
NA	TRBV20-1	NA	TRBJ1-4	CSASGGEVNEKLFF	TGCAGTGCTAGTGGAGGGGAAGTTAATGAAAAACTGTTTTTT
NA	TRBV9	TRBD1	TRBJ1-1	CASSAPLQGARDTEAFF	TGTGCCAGCAGCGCTCCCCTACAGGGGGCGCGGGACACTGAAGCTTTCTTT